One T cell receptor beta chain is described in this entry. What this receptor recognizes is not known. No quality values exist for individual bases; no much larger clone is one base distant. This specimen comes from a study of cytomegalovirus exposure and HLA in healthy donors (dated by TCRdb to the late 2010s). Looking at the study overall: According to an earlier analysis of a few hundred of the donors, about 179 million T cells yielded 95 million to 140 million unique TCR beta sequences and about 300 Gb of sequence data. A later genetic analysis used genome-wide SNP genotypes for about 60% of the roughly 670 donors, treating that subset as a discovery cohort. Of the 300 to 500 genotyped donors, roughly 76% were placed in the genetic ancestry cluster associated with self-reported Caucasian donors. Rather than drawing on any new phenotypic data, the later analysis identified candidate immune exposures from TCR beta sequences and the way those sequences occurred across donors. Four to six DR-DQ haplotypes were handled as single units for association and clustering, since linkage in the cohort was strong. Among some 400 genotyped donors of the cohort, an average of roughly 230,000 unique TCR beta nucleotide sequences was sequenced per donor, of which roughly 17% were non-productive. Alongside the repertoire data, information on donor age, sex, ethnicity and CMV serostatus was compiled. In a later analysis, previously published TCR beta repertoires from about 640 donors were re-analyzed and high-resolution HLA genotyping was added so that TCR occurrence patterns could be studied. Both class I and class II loci were covered by HLA typing, at four-digit resolution. The study used immunosequencing to profile the T cell repertoires of more than 650 subjects and linked those repertoires to cytomegalovirus serostatus. The study aimed to test whether signatures of past pathogen exposure could be identified by cataloging public T cell receptors. An early release that covered several hundred HLA-typed donors contained approximately 300 gigabases of sequencing data and tens of millions of unique TCR sequences. To predict cytomegalovirus infection status, the study combined high-throughput TCR immunosequencing, statistical association of individual TCRs with disease status, and machine learning. Every discovery cohort repertoire had been produced on one sequencing platform. Typing coverage varied by locus: roughly 629-630 donors for A, B, C, DRB1 and DQB1; approximately 500 for DQA1; 606 for DPA1; roughly 450 for DPB1. A separate validation cohort of about 110 different subjects was used in addition to the roughly 670-subject first cohort. In an earlier analysis of 550 to 700 of the donors, high-throughput TCR beta sequencing was used to judge whether each TCR beta V gene segment behaved as functional or pseudogenic. Study-wide conclusions, independent of this receptor: A few of the identified cytomegalovirus-associated TCR beta chains were confirmed in vitro to be specific for cytomegalovirus antigens. A later analysis found that TCR association rates varied across HLA loci, with DRB1 alleles showing the most associated TCRs and HLA-C alleles the fewest. Compared with equally common non-associated chains, HLA-associated TCR beta chains in a later analysis were more clonally expanded and had lower generation probabilities. A further reported finding was that TCR beta sequences accurately predicted the HLA-A and HLA-B alleles for most subjects in the first cohort. Because HLA typing was missing for some donors at each locus, association tests included only the typed subset. Some 16 rarely observed V segments, including chromosome 9 orphons, were excluded from the earlier analysis of almost 600 of the donors because counts were too low. An earlier analysis of approximately 530 of the donors showed that most TCR beta V segments appeared in productive rearrangements either about 90% or about 30% of the time, which broadly matched IMGT annotations. In a later genetic analysis, a missense DCLRE1C variant was associated with V-gene and J-gene trimming of TCR beta chains, and the association was replicated in an independent cohort. When HLA alleles, especially DR and DQ, strongly co-occurred, TCR associations were difficult to assign to individual alleles. The sequencing pipeline was judged likely to have produced a cluster of highly shared sequence variants as a technical artifact. A later genetic analysis reported fewer N-insertions in productive TCRs among donors in an Asian-associated ancestry cluster than the roughly 620-donor mean. The cohort was sequenced for TCR beta chains only, and without alpha or paired-chain data the features that could be detected were limited. For the cohort, immune exposure information was limited to CMV serostatus. Presence/absence analyses assumed roughly uniform sequencing depth across donors, an assumption that may not hold. According to a later analysis, most CMV-associated TCR beta chains appeared to be HLA-restricted, and the HLA associations seemed to be driven largely by CMV exposure. The authors suggested that the approach could potentially be extended to other disease states and immunological phenotypes. Some IMGT-functional V segments, including TRBV6-2 and TRBV6-3, could not be distinguished by the 87-base-pair reads and were therefore excluded. The study listed 164 TCR beta chains as associated with cytomegalovirus. While some public TCRs were present in many individuals, most TCR sequences turned up only very rarely across donors. The classifier was reported to diagnose cytomegalovirus status with high specificity and sensitivity in both the original and validation cohorts. According to a later analysis, parvovirus B19, influenza, CMV and Epstein-Barr virus appeared linked to several top co-occurrence clusters. Linkage disequilibrium might explain the correlated functional status among segregating V segments, but an unknown experimental factor could not be ruled out. Specific HLA alleles were associated with 15,000 to 20,000 TCR beta sequences at a false discovery rate of 0.05 in a later analysis.

The cohort consisted of 600 or so healthy bone marrow donors. All cohort members were sampled while nominally healthy, although unrecorded immune exposures were likely present. The donor tested CMV seropositive and was one of the 289 seropositive cohort members. A peripheral blood sample was provided by each donor, and peripheral blood mononuclear cells were used for TCR beta sequencing. Genomic DNA extraction from the blood cell samples was performed with the Qiagen DNeasy Blood Extraction Kit. CDR1 and CDR2, per the germline V gene, are LGHNA and YSLEER. Trimming takes 0 bases off V and 2 bases off J; junction bases not matched to a gene: 8. CDR3 length: 17 amino acids, cysteine to phenylalanine. The only DNA kept is the CDR3, 51 bases in frame from the first base. Libraries were prepared through the immunoSEQ multiplex PCR assay. For the multiplex PCR, a mixture combining 60 forward primers for TCR Vbeta segments and 13 reverse primers for TCR Jbeta segments was used. The CDR3 region of rearranged TCR beta genes was amplified from genomic DNA with a multiplex PCR assay. Amplified TCR beta libraries were sequenced as 87-base-pair reads on the Illumina HiSeq System. Under the source paper's analysis protocol: Across the 600 to 700 repertoires, a later analysis counted some 80 million unique TCR beta chains, roughly 11 million of which were shared by at least two donors. Raw reads were error-corrected and collapsed into unique sequences by a nearest-neighbor algorithm in which closely related sequences were merged to remove PCR and sequencing errors. Alignment of CDR3 sequences to IMGT reference sequences was used to assign V, D and J gene segments. For a sequence to be retained, a match of at least six nucleotides to both a V gene segment and a J gene segment was required. A rearrangement counted as productive if the CDR3 had no stop codons and remained in frame with V and J, and every other rearrangement counted as non-productive. Following IMGT convention, CDR3 was defined as the stretch from the second conserved V-encoded cysteine to the conserved J-encoded phenylalanine. Sequences without an unambiguous match to a single V gene segment were excluded from the earlier analysis of over 500 of the donors. In an earlier analysis of about 590 of the donors, a V segment was called functional when productive rearrangements were above 56.7%, and segregating when the standard deviation between donors exceeded 5%. To diagnose cytomegalovirus status from the catalog of TCR beta chain sequences, a statistical classification framework was built. V and J gene assignment, in a later analysis, came from comparing TCR nucleotide sequences with IMGT/GENE-DB human TR gene sequences. In a later analysis, CDR3 sequences and most-parsimonious VDJ recombination scenarios were assigned using the TCRdist pipeline. In a later analysis, every TCR beta chain was defined by the combination of its CDR3 amino acid sequence and its V-gene family, and reads without a unique V-gene family were dropped. A later analysis removed 550 to 650 highly shared, low-generation-probability nucleotide sequences to deal with suspected cross-contamination and a sequencing artifact. In a later analysis, a clonal expansion index was calculated for each public chain from normalized within-repertoire ranks of inferred template counts. In a later analysis, generation probabilities were computed with a VDJ recombination model fitted to out-of-frame rearrangements, and the resulting probabilities were checked against IGoR. A later analysis scored TCR-TCR, TCR-HLA and TCR-CMV co-occurrence with hypergeometric tests, applying a repertoire-size bias correction to TCR pairs. A later analysis estimated false discovery rates by permuting HLA or CMV assignments 20 times. In a later analysis, co-occurring TCRs were grouped using DBSCAN, and TCRdist sequence similarity was added for clustering within HLA-allele-positive subsets. Repertoires with fewer than 30,000 or more than 120,000 public chains, plus five repertoires with anomalous nucleotide sharing, were excluded from co-occurrence clustering. The table was pulled from immuneACCESS by TCRdb, which kept in-frame rearrangements only. Such tables lose some clones; where checked, under half of the loss comes from unresolved V genes, and the rest has no known cause. The DNA gave D and trimming, while V, J and clone size come from that table. Recorded for this sample are under 150,000 clones; roughly 80% of them occurred a single time. The ten largest clones represent 6.8% of the sample.

The sample taken for sequencing was PBMCs. The sequence was obtained from a man in his forties in good health and CMV-seropositive. The sequence is built from TRBV4-3 and TRBJ2-5; 8 bases in the junction line up with TRBD1. The CDR3 corresponds to CASSQDRGTGGQETQYF. The sequence in DNA is TGCGCCAGCAGCCAAGATAGGGGGACAGGAGGACAAGAGACCCAGTACTTC.